Listed below are T cell receptor beta chains from one sample, sequenced in a study of shared clonotypes between healthy human individuals. The assay was immunoSEQ multiplex PCR, and TCRdb's table has in-frame clones only and misses some. This table has 1.6 million or so clones, 95% to 97% appearing once. Specimen: naive CD4+ T cells sorted from blood. These receptors were collected from a man between 25 and 39 years old in good health. The CDR3 runs from the conserved cysteine through the conserved F or W. Each record gives: clone size, D gene, V gene, J gene, CDR3 protein, CDR3 DNA. D genes are given only for firm matches. A clone size is listed for some rows: how often the clone was seen (once, few, many), or a class if it is expanded.

abundance: .; d_gene: .; v_gene: TRBV20-1; j_gene: TRBJ2-7; CDR3aa: CSVADTYEQYF; CDR3nt: TGCAGTGTGGCAGATACCTACGAGCAGTACTTC
abundance: .; d_gene: .; v_gene: TRBV9; j_gene: TRBJ1-2; CDR3aa: CASSVAPDSYGYTF; CDR3nt: TGTGCCAGCAGCGTAGCCCCGGATAGCTATGGCTACACCTTC
abundance: .; d_gene: TRBD2; v_gene: TRBV7-6; j_gene: TRBJ2-1; CDR3aa: CASSFIRGGLAVEQFF; CDR3nt: TGTGCCAGCAGCTTTATACGTGGGGGACTAGCAGTCGAGCAGTTCTTC
abundance: once; d_gene: .; v_gene: TRBV29-1; j_gene: TRBJ2-5; CDR3aa: CSVVFAVRETQYF; CDR3nt: TGCAGCGTTGTTTTTGCAGTACGAGAGACCCAGTACTTC
abundance: .; d_gene: TRBD1; v_gene: TRBV29-1; j_gene: TRBJ1-4; CDR3aa: CSVEGGQGEKLFF; CDR3nt: TGCAGCGTTGAAGGAGGACAGGGAGAAAAACTGTTTTTT
abundance: .; d_gene: .; v_gene: TRBV11-2; j_gene: TRBJ2-3; CDR3aa: CASRGLVRRKGADTQYF; CDR3nt: TGTGCCAGCAGAGGCCTAGTGAGGCGGAAGGGCGCAGATACGCAGTATTTT
abundance: .; d_gene: .; v_gene: TRBV5-4; j_gene: TRBJ1-1; CDR3aa: CASSFRGSTEAFF; CDR3nt: TGTGCCAGCAGCTTCCGGGGGAGCACTGAAGCTTTCTTT
abundance: .; d_gene: .; v_gene: TRBV28; j_gene: TRBJ1-2; CDR3aa: CASSLPPRQGGYTF; CDR3nt: TGTGCCAGCAGTTTACCCCCCCGACAAGGTGGCTACACCTTC
abundance: once; d_gene: TRBD2; v_gene: TRBV7-9; j_gene: TRBJ2-5; CDR3aa: CASSLTLAVGYQETQYF; CDR3nt: TGTGCCAGCAGCTTAACACTAGCGGTAGGGTACCAAGAGACCCAGTACTTC
abundance: .; d_gene: .; v_gene: TRBV6-1; j_gene: TRBJ2-4; CDR3aa: CASSEARAGGAKNIQYF; CDR3nt: TGTGCCAGCAGTGAAGCGAGGGCCGGGGGAGCCAAAAACATTCAGTACTTC
abundance: .; d_gene: .; v_gene: TRBV10-3; j_gene: TRBJ1-5; CDR3aa: CAIHRDLGQPQHF; CDR3nt: TGTGCCATACACAGGGATTTAGGTCAGCCCCAGCATTTT
abundance: few; d_gene: .; v_gene: TRBV28; j_gene: TRBJ2-7; CDR3aa: CASSHSYEQYF; CDR3nt: TGTGCCAGCAGCCACTCCTACGAGCAGTACTTC
abundance: .; d_gene: TRBD2; v_gene: TRBV27; j_gene: TRBJ2-3; CDR3aa: CASSSGGSMPDTQYF; CDR3nt: TGTGCCAGCAGTTCGGGCGGGAGTATGCCAGATACGCAGTATTTT
abundance: .; d_gene: .; v_gene: TRBV27; j_gene: TRBJ2-1; CDR3aa: CASSSHSGNLYNEQFF; CDR3nt: TGTGCCAGCAGTTCCCATAGCGGTAACTTATACAATGAGCAGTTCTTC
abundance: .; d_gene: .; v_gene: TRBV27; j_gene: TRBJ2-7; CDR3aa: CASSPAVGVTYEQYF; CDR3nt: TGTGCCAGCAGTCCGGCCGTTGGGGTAACCTACGAGCAGTACTTC
abundance: .; d_gene: TRBD2; v_gene: TRBV2; j_gene: TRBJ2-7; CDR3aa: CASSLSGRTYEQYF; CDR3nt: TGTGCCAGCAGTCTTAGCGGGAGAACCTACGAGCAGTACTTC
abundance: once; d_gene: TRBD2; v_gene: TRBV2; j_gene: TRBJ2-1; CDR3aa: CASSDFAGLAGAYNEQFF; CDR3nt: TGTGCCAGCAGTGATTTTGCCGGGCTAGCGGGCGCCTACAATGAGCAGTTCTTC
abundance: .; d_gene: TRBD1; v_gene: TRBV7-2; j_gene: TRBJ1-2; CDR3aa: CASSYPAGGVYGYTF; CDR3nt: TGTGCCAGCAGCTATCCTGCAGGGGGCGTCTATGGCTACACCTTC
abundance: .; d_gene: TRBD1; v_gene: TRBV5-4; j_gene: TRBJ2-5; CDR3aa: CASSFGTDQETQYF; CDR3nt: TGTGCCAGCAGCTTCGGGACAGACCAAGAGACCCAGTACTTC
abundance: .; d_gene: .; v_gene: TRBV5-6; j_gene: TRBJ2-1; CDR3aa: CASSQKQRAAEDFYNEQFF; CDR3nt: TGTGCCAGCAGCCAAAAACAAAGGGCCGCCGAAGACTTTTACAATGAGCAGTTCTTC
abundance: .; d_gene: .; v_gene: TRBV6-1; j_gene: TRBJ2-7; CDR3aa: CASRTGPTLYEQYF; CDR3nt: TGTGCCAGCAGAACGGGACCGACACTCTACGAGCAGTACTTC
abundance: .; d_gene: TRBD1; v_gene: TRBV14; j_gene: TRBJ2-7; CDR3aa: CASSQEGDRDYEQYF; CDR3nt: TGTGCCAGCAGCCAAGAAGGGGACAGAGATTACGAGCAGTACTTC
abundance: .; d_gene: TRBD1; v_gene: TRBV4-1; j_gene: TRBJ2-3; CDR3aa: CASSQADRATSTDTQYF; CDR3nt: TGCGCCAGCAGCCAAGCGGACAGGGCTACTAGCACAGATACGCAGTATTTT
abundance: .; d_gene: TRBD1; v_gene: TRBV18; j_gene: TRBJ2-5; CDR3aa: CASSPTRTGVQETQYF; CDR3nt: TGTGCCAGCTCACCGACAAGGACAGGGGTCCAAGAGACCCAGTACTTC
abundance: .; d_gene: .; v_gene: TRBV10-3; j_gene: TRBJ2-1; CDR3aa: CAIRSDSSYNEQFF; CDR3nt: TGTGCCATCCGGAGCGATTCCTCCTACAATGAGCAGTTCTTC
abundance: once; d_gene: TRBD2; v_gene: TRBV4-3; j_gene: TRBJ2-1; CDR3aa: CASSRRTSGRSLDEQFF; CDR3nt: TGCGCCAGCAGCCGCAGGACTAGCGGGAGGAGTTTGGATGAGCAGTTCTTC
abundance: .; d_gene: TRBD2; v_gene: TRBV5-4; j_gene: TRBJ2-3; CDR3aa: CASSPMSGGRGEDTQYF; CDR3nt: TGTGCCAGCAGCCCGATGAGTGGCGGGAGAGGGGAAGATACGCAGTATTTT
abundance: .; d_gene: .; v_gene: TRBV10-3; j_gene: TRBJ1-3; CDR3aa: CAISESLGNTIYF; CDR3nt: TGTGCCATCAGTGAAAGTTTAGGAAACACCATATATTTT
abundance: .; d_gene: .; v_gene: TRBV7-2; j_gene: TRBJ2-7; CDR3aa: CASSLVGRPSYEQYF; CDR3nt: TGTGCCAGCAGCTTAGTGGGGAGGCCCTCCTACGAGCAGTACTTC
abundance: .; d_gene: TRBD2; v_gene: TRBV5-1; j_gene: TRBJ2-1; CDR3aa: CASRGTRVDDEQFF; CDR3nt: TGCGCCAGCAGGGGGACTAGAGTAGACGATGAGCAGTTCTTC
abundance: .; d_gene: .; v_gene: TRBV6-6; j_gene: TRBJ2-5; CDR3aa: CASSRVQQNQETQYF; CDR3nt: TGTGCCAGCAGCCGAGTCCAGCAGAACCAAGAGACCCAGTACTTC
abundance: .; d_gene: .; v_gene: TRBV9; j_gene: TRBJ2-5; CDR3aa: CASSVASAPLQETQYF; CDR3nt: TGTGCCAGCAGCGTAGCATCAGCGCCCCTCCAAGAGACCCAGTACTTC
abundance: .; d_gene: TRBD1; v_gene: TRBV7-3; j_gene: TRBJ2-7; CDR3aa: CASSFGQGDVYEQYF; CDR3nt: TGTGCCAGCAGCTTCGGACAGGGCGATGTATACGAGCAGTACTTC
abundance: .; d_gene: .; v_gene: TRBV7-2; j_gene: TRBJ2-3; CDR3aa: CASSPFWGGETDTQYF; CDR3nt: TGTGCCAGCAGCCCCTTTTGGGGCGGAGAAACAGATACGCAGTATTTT
abundance: once; d_gene: TRBD1; v_gene: TRBV9; j_gene: TRBJ1-1; CDR3aa: CASSSRQGVFTEAFF; CDR3nt: TGTGCCAGCAGCTCCCGACAGGGAGTCTTCACTGAAGCTTTCTTT
abundance: few; d_gene: TRBD1; v_gene: TRBV27; j_gene: TRBJ1-2; CDR3aa: CASSLWGTGNGYTF; CDR3nt: TGTGCCAGCAGTTTATGGGGGACAGGGAATGGCTACACCTTC
abundance: .; d_gene: .; v_gene: TRBV6-5; j_gene: TRBJ2-7; CDR3aa: CASRAQSTMEQYF; CDR3nt: TGTGCCAGCAGGGCTCAGTCAACTATGGAGCAGTACTTC
abundance: once; d_gene: .; v_gene: TRBV19; j_gene: TRBJ2-1; CDR3aa: CASTLQGEQFF; CDR3nt: TGTGCCAGTACCCTACAGGGTGAGCAGTTCTTC
abundance: .; d_gene: TRBD1; v_gene: TRBV5-6; j_gene: TRBJ2-7; CDR3aa: CASSLYRGDRRYYEQYF; CDR3nt: TGTGCCAGCAGCTTATACCGTGGGGACAGAAGGTACTACGAGCAGTACTTC
abundance: .; d_gene: .; v_gene: TRBV7-9; j_gene: TRBJ2-1; CDR3aa: CAKGRLVGNEQFF; CDR3nt: TGTGCCAAAGGCCGACTAGTCGGCAATGAGCAGTTCTTC
abundance: .; d_gene: TRBD2; v_gene: TRBV5-5; j_gene: TRBJ2-2; CDR3aa: CASSPGLATGELFF; CDR3nt: TGTGCCAGCAGTCCGGGACTAGCAACCGGGGAGCTGTTTTTT
abundance: .; d_gene: TRBD1; v_gene: TRBV5-8; j_gene: TRBJ2-5; CDR3aa: CASSWGPGTGHLETQYF; CDR3nt: TGTGCCAGCAGCTGGGGCCCAGGGACAGGGCATCTAGAGACCCAGTACTTC
abundance: .; d_gene: .; v_gene: TRBV18; j_gene: TRBJ1-1; CDR3aa: CASSPPKGVNTEAFF; CDR3nt: TGTGCCAGCTCACCACCAAAGGGGGTGAACACTGAAGCTTTCTTT
abundance: .; d_gene: .; v_gene: TRBV5-1; j_gene: TRBJ2-2; CDR3aa: CASSLEEANTGELFF; CDR3nt: TGCGCCAGCAGCTTGGAGGAAGCGAACACCGGGGAGCTGTTTTTT
abundance: .; d_gene: .; v_gene: TRBV6-4; j_gene: TRBJ1-5; CDR3aa: CASSDGRDQPQHF; CDR3nt: TGTGCCAGCAGTGACGGCAGGGATCAGCCCCAGCATTTT
abundance: .; d_gene: .; v_gene: TRBV7-2; j_gene: TRBJ2-6; CDR3aa: CASSLVRGGRASGANVLTF; CDR3nt: TGTGCCAGCAGCTTAGTTAGGGGCGGGCGAGCCTCTGGGGCCAACGTCCTGACTTTC
abundance: .; d_gene: TRBD2; v_gene: TRBV5-4; j_gene: TRBJ2-7; CDR3aa: CASSSTLAGYEQYF; CDR3nt: TGTGCCAGCAGCTCCACACTAGCGGGGTACGAGCAGTACTTC